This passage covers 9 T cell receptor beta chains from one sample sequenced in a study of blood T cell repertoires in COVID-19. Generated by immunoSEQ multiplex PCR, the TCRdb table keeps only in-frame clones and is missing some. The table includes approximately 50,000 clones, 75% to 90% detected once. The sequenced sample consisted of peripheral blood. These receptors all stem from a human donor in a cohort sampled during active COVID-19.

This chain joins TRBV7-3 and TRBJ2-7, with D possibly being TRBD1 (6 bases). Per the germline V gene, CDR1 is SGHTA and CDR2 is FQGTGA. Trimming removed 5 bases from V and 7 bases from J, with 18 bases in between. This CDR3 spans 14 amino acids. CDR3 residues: CASSPGHSGGEQYF. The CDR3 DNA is TGTGCCAGCAGCCCGGGACACTCCGGTGGTGAGCAGTACTTC.

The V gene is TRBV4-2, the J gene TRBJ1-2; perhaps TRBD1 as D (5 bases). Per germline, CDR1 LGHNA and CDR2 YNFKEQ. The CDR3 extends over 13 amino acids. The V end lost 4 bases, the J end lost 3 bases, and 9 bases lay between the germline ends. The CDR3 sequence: CASSRDRDYGYTF. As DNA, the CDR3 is TGTGCCAGCAGCCGCGACAGAGACTATGGCTACACCTTC.

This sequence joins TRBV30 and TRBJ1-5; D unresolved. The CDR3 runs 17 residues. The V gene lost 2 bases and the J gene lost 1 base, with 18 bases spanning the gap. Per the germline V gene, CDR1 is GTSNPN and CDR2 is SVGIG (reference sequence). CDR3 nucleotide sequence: TGTGCCTGGAGTTTGGTGAGAAATCCGGGAAGCAATCAGCCCCAGCATTTT. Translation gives CAWSLVRNPGSNQPQHF.

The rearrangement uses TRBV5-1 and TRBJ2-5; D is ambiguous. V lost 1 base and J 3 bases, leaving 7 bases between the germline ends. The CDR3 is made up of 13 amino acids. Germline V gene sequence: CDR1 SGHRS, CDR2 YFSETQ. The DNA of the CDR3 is TGCGCCAGCAGCTTGTACGAGGAAGAGACCCAGTACTTC. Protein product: CASSLYEEETQYF.

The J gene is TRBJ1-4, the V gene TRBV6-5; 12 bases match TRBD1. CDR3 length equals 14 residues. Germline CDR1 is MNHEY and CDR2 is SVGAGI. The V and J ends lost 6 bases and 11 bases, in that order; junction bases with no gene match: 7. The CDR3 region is CASRSGTGGFKLFF. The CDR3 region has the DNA TGTGCCAGCAGATCTGGGACAGGGGGCTTTAAACTGTTTTTT.

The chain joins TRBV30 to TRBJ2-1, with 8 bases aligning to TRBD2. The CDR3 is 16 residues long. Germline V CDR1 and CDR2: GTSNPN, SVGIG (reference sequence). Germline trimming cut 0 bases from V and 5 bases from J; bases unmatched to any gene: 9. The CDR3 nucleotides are TGTGCCTGGAGTGTACGCTCTGCGGGGGGCCACAATGAGCAGTTCTTC. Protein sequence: CAWSVRSAGGHNEQFF.

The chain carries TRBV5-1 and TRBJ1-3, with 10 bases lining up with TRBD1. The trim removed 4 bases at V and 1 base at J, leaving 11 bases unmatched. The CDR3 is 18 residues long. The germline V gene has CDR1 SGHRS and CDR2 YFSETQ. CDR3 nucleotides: TGCGCCAGCAGCCGAATACCGGGACAGGGGTATTCTGGAAACACCATATATTTT. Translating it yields CASSRIPGQGYSGNTIYF.

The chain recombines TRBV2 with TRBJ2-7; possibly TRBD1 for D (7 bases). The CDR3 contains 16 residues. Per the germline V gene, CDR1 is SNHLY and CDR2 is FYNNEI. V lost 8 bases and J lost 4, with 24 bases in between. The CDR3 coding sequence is TGTGCCAGCGCCCAAGGAGGGGCGCAGGGGGTTTACGAGCAGTACTTC. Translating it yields CASAQGGAQGVYEQYF.

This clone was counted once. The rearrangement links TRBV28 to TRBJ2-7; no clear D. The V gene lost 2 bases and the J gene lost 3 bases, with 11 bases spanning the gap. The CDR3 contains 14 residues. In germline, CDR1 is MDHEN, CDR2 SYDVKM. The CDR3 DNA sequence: TGTGCCAGCAGTTTAAAGGTGCCAGGCTACGAGCAGTACTTC. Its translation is CASSLKVPGYEQYF.